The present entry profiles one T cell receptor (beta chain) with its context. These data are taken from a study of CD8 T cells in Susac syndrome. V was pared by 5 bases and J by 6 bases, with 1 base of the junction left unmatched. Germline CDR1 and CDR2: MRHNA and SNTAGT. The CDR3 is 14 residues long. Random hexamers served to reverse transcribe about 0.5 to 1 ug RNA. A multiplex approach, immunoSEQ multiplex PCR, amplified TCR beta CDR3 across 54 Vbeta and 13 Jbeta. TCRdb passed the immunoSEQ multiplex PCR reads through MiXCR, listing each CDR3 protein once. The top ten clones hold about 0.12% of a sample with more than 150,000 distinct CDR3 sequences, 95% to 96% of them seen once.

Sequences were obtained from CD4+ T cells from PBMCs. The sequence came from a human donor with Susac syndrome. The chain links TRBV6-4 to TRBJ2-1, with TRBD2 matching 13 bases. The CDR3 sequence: CASSTSGGANEQFF. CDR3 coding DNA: TGTGCCAGCAGTACTAGCGGGGGGGCCAATGAGCAGTTCTTC.